This T cell receptor (beta chain) was profiled in a study of shared clonotypes between healthy human individuals (dated by TCRdb to the early 2020s). In terms of the full investigation: A couple of women and three men aged 18 to 49 years were included in the cohort. Between about 0.85 and 9.5 billion PBMCs per donor were obtained by leukapheresis. For each donor, three plates each were used for CD4 naive and CD4 memory, two plates were used for CD8 naive, and one plate was used for CD8 memory. To increase sequencing depth and limit assay-specific biases, TCR repertoire library preparation and sequencing were carried out by different laboratories using diverse techniques. To estimate repertoire size and how much clonotype sharing occurs between individuals, the study deeply sequenced the blood TCR repertoires of roughly 5 healthy adults. The investigation overall reported the following: Because the study included a small number of donors, the genetic and exposure-history diversity represented was limited. Sampling was limited to blood, and TCR repertoires in tissue likely differ from TCR repertoires in blood. Roughly 5.2% of naive CD4, 3.5% of naive CD8, about 2.5% of memory CD4, and approximately 0.4% of memory CD8 clonotypes were shared across several donors. Based on pairwise subsampling, the degree of clonotype sharing among donors was expected to be affected by sequencing depth. Incomplete sequencing was indicated by rarefaction of sorted-subset datasets, despite the large sequencing depth. Estimated clonotype richness was generally larger for naive than for memory subsets. Higher generation probabilities were observed for clonotypes shared by all four sorted-subset donors than for non-shared clonotypes.

The donors were healthy, HIV-negative adults with no recently reported acute infections or vaccinations. Every donor was a Caucasian adult residing in Nashville, Tennessee, USA. Magnetic negative selection was used to enrich CD4+ T cells, after which naive cells were positively selected on CD45RA and the negative fraction became the memory subset. Blood was obtained by leukapheresis, after which PBMCs were separated by Ficoll-Histopaque density gradient centrifugation and cryopreserved in liquid nitrogen vapor phase. Analytical flow cytometry was used to check the purity and quantity of every magnetically sorted T cell population. Each sorted fraction had its genomic DNA isolated and then quantified by UV absorbance on a Nanodrop 2000c. Using the deep immunoSEQ assay, multiplex PCR amplified TCR CDR3 regions from genomic DNA. Extracted genomic DNA from each cell subset was spread evenly across all wells of several immunoSEQ 96-well plates, with each plate serving as a replicate. For sorted subsets, roughly 200 ng of genomic DNA, equivalent to about 30,000 T cell genomes, went into each replicate PCR. Purified libraries were measured with a Qubit 3.0 fluorometer, size-checked on a Bioanalyzer 2100, and measured again with the KAPA Library Quantification kit. Every immunoSEQ 96-well plate was sequenced on a dedicated single-read 150-cycle Illumina NextSeq 550 flow cell. In the authors' own workflow: Because the immunoSEQ output included only junctional sequences and no quality scores, the filtering could not be the same as the filtering used for full-length reads. Sequences were annotated with PyIR, a Python wrapper for IgBLAST v1.9, using IMGT germline references to assign V/J genes and CDR3. Reads were removed for weak V/J assignments (E-value above 1e-6), missing CDR3, stop codons, out-of-frame junctions, or ambiguous translated residues. V3J clonotypes were defined as sequences sharing the same inferred V gene, J gene, and CDR3 amino acid sequence. The percentage overlap between two repertoires was calculated by dividing the number of shared unique clonotypes by the size of the smaller repertoire. Richness of each repertoire was evaluated using RTK rarefaction, the Chao1 estimator, and Recon v2.1 estimates of unobserved clonotypes. OLGA was used to compute generation probabilities for all TCRbeta clonotypes that the gDNA method yielded from a few donors. TCRdb carries this immuneACCESS record with in-frame sequences only. Its versions omit some clonotypes, under half of them owing to an unresolved V gene in the studies checked, with the rest unexplained. The V and J calls and clone size were taken over from that table, and D and trimming were inferred from the DNA. Here the sample has about 2.3 million clones; 85% to 95% occur a single time. The ten largest make up 0.3% to 0.45% of the sample.

On this clone itself: Its recognized antigen is unknown. No quality values exist for individual bases; no much larger clone is one base distant.

Sequenced: naive CD4+ T cells from PBMCs. Read against the paper, the sample's cell subset or site label means: CD45RA+ positively selected. The receptor comes from a man aged 18 to 35 in good health. Some clones in this sample may be carry-over from other donors' samples.

The nucleotide sequence reads as follows: TGCGCCAGCAGCCAAGATAGACAGGGGCGAGGCGGGGACCTCCAAGAGACCCAGTACTTC. It codes for CASSQDRQGRGGDLQETQYF. In this chain, TRBV4-3 is recombined with TRBJ2-5, and TRBD1 aligns with 8 junction nucleotides. Including the terminal cysteine and phenylalanine, the CDR3 comprises 20 residues. Solely the CDR3 DNA is kept, with 60 bases framed from the first base. CDR1 and CDR2, per the germline V gene, are LGHNA and YSLEER. V is pruned by 0 bases and J by 1 base, leaving 16 bases of the junction without a gene match.